This T cell receptor beta chain came from a study of control samples from healthy donors and cancer patients. The assay was immunoSEQ multiplex PCR, and TCRdb's table has in-frame clones only and misses some. Altogether tens of thousands of clones are present, about 89% being singletons, with the ten largest covering over 8%. Germline CDR1 is MNHEY and CDR2 is SMNVEV (reference sequence). Losses at the gene ends were 6 bases for V and 2 bases for J; bases not matched to a gene: 10. The CDR3 runs to 16 residues. The sequenced sample was PBMCs. V usage is TRBV27 and J usage is TRBJ2-3; TRBD2 matches 8 bases. The receptor comes from a woman in her forties or fifties with colorectal cancer. The CDR3 reads CASRPFGGAHTDTQYF. The CDR3, as DNA: TGTGCCAGCAGACCTTTCGGGGGGGCTCACACAGATACGCAGTATTTT.